This entry features one T cell receptor (beta chain) sequence. Its target antigen remains unknown. No clone much larger than this one lies a single base away; base qualities are absent. The germline V gene (reference sequence) gives CDR1 as MNHNY and CDR2 as SVGAGI. V trim: 5 bases; J trim: 0 bases; unmatched bases: 9. Including the terminal cysteine and phenylalanine, the CDR3 comprises 17 residues. Of the read, only the CDR3 DNA is kept; its 51 bases are in frame from base 1. This entry belongs to a study of T cell responses to AZD1222 COVID-19 vaccine (dated by TCRdb to the early 2020s). Study-level background: AZD1222 recipients whose second dose came at about 4 weeks and those whose second dose came at about 12 weeks were combined into one group, since spike-specific TCR depth and breadth did not differ between the two schedules. TCR sequencing covered fewer than 250 trial participants: nearly 210 given two doses of AZD1222 and 26 given two doses of MenACWY control vaccine. Trial participants were enrolled into age subgroups of 18-55, 56-69 and 70-plus years, which contained roughly 150, 30 and 60 TCR-sequenced participants, respectively. Overall study results and their limits: The vaccine-associated CD4 TCRs covered the entire spike protein, and the dominant responses fell in regions 160-218 and 743-854. Because no day 14 peak-response samples were available, repertoires were characterized only after the peak T cell response. Most participants were white British and females outnumbered males, and the authors suggested that clonal diversity may have been underestimated. Only 5 to 7 AZD1222 recipients were SARS-CoV-2 seropositive at baseline, limiting conclusions about previously exposed vaccinees. Spike-specific TCR breadth and depth rose significantly after two AZD1222 doses compared with day 0 and with MenACWY recipients. Reportedly, close to half of the unique spike-specific TCRs recognized epitopes lying outside the regions that are mutated in the B.1.351 and B.1.1.7 variants. The 56-69-year group was small, and its depth increase did not reach significance, likely because of low power.

The CDR3 regions of human TCRbeta chains were analyzed by immunosequencing. Per the authors' processing: Repertoire TCRs were checked for matches against a reference library of SARS-CoV-2-specific TCRs that had been generated using the MIRA antigen-specificity platform. Breadth was defined as the fraction of unique TCRs that were SARS-CoV-2-associated, and depth was defined as the fraction of total T cells that were SARS-CoV-2-associated. Using the MIRA data, each spike-specific TCR was mapped to the spike region that the TCR reacts to and placed in a CD4 or CD8 class. Log10-transformed breadth and depth values were compared by one-way ANOVA with Sidak's multiple comparisons tests. The table comes from immuneACCESS by way of TCRdb, which keeps in-frame sequences with V and J called. Part of the clones is missing from these tables; in studies checked, under half for an unresolved V gene and the rest for unknown reasons. The V and J calls and clone size were taken over from that table, and D and trimming were inferred from the DNA. The sample records fewer than 110,000 clones, 91% of which are singletons. About 48% of the sample goes to the ten largest clones.

The sample's time point label is to be understood as: baseline before first vaccination. Samples from vaccinated people were obtained from the UK trials COV001 and COV002, which included a single-blind randomized controlled phase 2/3 trial of AZD1222 (ChAdOx1 nCoV-19) in healthy adults. For TCRbeta chain sequencing, PBMC samples from trial participants were taken at day 0 and at day 28 after the second dose. This chain joins TRBV6-6 to TRBJ2-2, with 7 bases matching TRBD1. The sample in question was peripheral blood, obtained on day 0 of AZD1222 vaccination. The receptor's source is an adult in good health. The DNA sequence reads TGTGCCAGCAGTCAGAACTCCGGGACAGCGAACACCGGGGAGCTGTTTTTT. Translated, it gives CASSQNSGTANTGELFF.